The rows below give T cell receptor beta chains drawn from one sample of a study of CD8 T cells in Susac syndrome. TCRdb passed the immunoSEQ multiplex PCR reads through MiXCR, listing each CDR3 protein once. The sample contains 200,000 to 250,000 distinct CDR3 sequences, approximately 95% of which appear only once. Material for sequencing was CD4+ T cells from PBMCs. All receptors come from a human donor with multiple sclerosis. CDR3s include the opening cysteine and the closing phenylalanine or tryptophan. Each record gives: J gene, D gene, V gene, clone size, CDR3 DNA, CDR3 protein. D genes are given only for firm matches. Clone size is stated in some rows and not others, as once, few, many or a class when expanded.

j_call: TRBJ2-5; d_call: TRBD2; v_call: TRBV20-1; clone_size: -; cdr3_nt: TGCAGTGCACCTGAAGCGGGGGGGCGGGAGACCCAGTACTTC; cdr3_aa: CSAPEAGGRETQYF
j_call: TRBJ1-5; d_call: -; v_call: TRBV2; clone_size: -; cdr3_nt: TGTGCCAGCGGTTCGGGACGCAATCAGCCCCAGCATTTT; cdr3_aa: CASGSGRNQPQHF
j_call: TRBJ1-1; d_call: TRBD1; v_call: TRBV19; clone_size: -; cdr3_nt: TGTGCCAGTAGGATTGACAGGGGGAGTGAAGCTTTCTTT; cdr3_aa: CASRIDRGSEAFF
j_call: TRBJ1-5; d_call: -; v_call: TRBV7-9; clone_size: -; cdr3_nt: TGTGCCAGCAGCTTCACAGGGCCTGATCAGCCCCAGCATTTT; cdr3_aa: CASSFTGPDQPQHF
j_call: TRBJ2-1; d_call: TRBD2; v_call: TRBV3-1; clone_size: -; cdr3_nt: TGTGCCAGCAGCCCCTCCTCACCAGGGACTAGTGAGTTCTTC; cdr3_aa: CASSPSSPGTSEFF
j_call: TRBJ2-6; d_call: -; v_call: TRBV27; clone_size: -; cdr3_nt: TGTGCCAGCAGTTTATCGCTCGCGGGCCTTTCCTCTGGGGCCAACGTCCTGACTTTC; cdr3_aa: CASSLSLAGLSSGANVLTF
j_call: TRBJ2-5; d_call: TRBD2; v_call: TRBV29-1; clone_size: -; cdr3_nt: TGCAGCGTTACCCGGCGGGCGCGGGGGAGCTGGTCTGAGACCCAGTACTTC; cdr3_aa: CSVTRRARGSWSETQYF
j_call: TRBJ2-7; d_call: TRBD1; v_call: TRBV2; clone_size: -; cdr3_nt: TGTGCCAGCATGCCGGGACAGGGAGTCTACGAGCAGTACTTC; cdr3_aa: CASMPGQGVYEQYF
j_call: TRBJ1-3; d_call: -; v_call: TRBV7-8; clone_size: -; cdr3_nt: TGTGCCAGCAGCTTAGAGAGAACTGGAAACACCATATATTTT; cdr3_aa: CASSLERTGNTIYF
j_call: TRBJ2-5; d_call: -; v_call: TRBV20-1; clone_size: -; cdr3_nt: TGCAGTGCTATACCTGAAGAGACCCAGTACTTC; cdr3_aa: CSAIPEETQYF
j_call: TRBJ1-1; d_call: -; v_call: TRBV29-1; clone_size: -; cdr3_nt: TGCAGCGTTGGATACAGCCTAGCCCCGAACACTGAAGCTTTCTTT; cdr3_aa: CSVGYSLAPNTEAFF
j_call: TRBJ2-5; d_call: TRBD2; v_call: TRBV18; clone_size: -; cdr3_nt: TGTGCCAGCTCACCACTGGAAGGACTAGCGGGGATTGAGACCCAGTACTTC; cdr3_aa: CASSPLEGLAGIETQYF
j_call: TRBJ2-7; d_call: TRBD2; v_call: TRBV28; clone_size: once; cdr3_nt: TGTGCCAGCACCCTGGTTAGCGGGAGCTACGAGCAGTACTTC; cdr3_aa: CASTLVSGSYEQYF
j_call: TRBJ2-5; d_call: -; v_call: TRBV3-1; clone_size: -; cdr3_nt: TGTGCCAGCAGCACCATATGGGAGACCCAGTACTTC; cdr3_aa: CASSTIWETQYF
j_call: TRBJ1-5; d_call: -; v_call: TRBV30; clone_size: -; cdr3_nt: TGTGCCTGGAGTGTCATGCGGAATCAGCCCCAGCATTTT; cdr3_aa: CAWSVMRNQPQHF
j_call: TRBJ2-2; d_call: -; v_call: TRBV15; clone_size: -; cdr3_nt: TGTGCCACCAGCAGGAGTGCCGGGGAGCTGTTTTTT; cdr3_aa: CATSRSAGELFF
j_call: TRBJ2-7; d_call: -; v_call: TRBV5-1; clone_size: -; cdr3_nt: TGTGCCAGCAGCTTAACAGGGAGCTCCTACGAGCAGTACTTC; cdr3_aa: CASSLTGSSYEQYF
j_call: TRBJ2-3; d_call: TRBD2; v_call: TRBV2; clone_size: -; cdr3_nt: TGTGCCAGCAGTGTGAGCGGGACGCCCAATACGCAGTATTTT; cdr3_aa: CASSVSGTPNTQYF
j_call: TRBJ1-3; d_call: -; v_call: TRBV29-1; clone_size: -; cdr3_nt: TGCAGCGTCTCCGGGGGGTCTGGAAACACCATATATTTT; cdr3_aa: CSVSGGSGNTIYF
j_call: TRBJ2-4; d_call: TRBD2; v_call: TRBV6-5; clone_size: -; cdr3_nt: TGTGCCAGCAGTAAACTAGCGCTGAATAACATTCAGTACTTC; cdr3_aa: CASSKLALNNIQYF
j_call: TRBJ1-5; d_call: TRBD1; v_call: TRBV2; clone_size: -; cdr3_nt: TGTGCCAGCAGGACGACAGGGAACGGCAATCAGCCCCAGCATTTT; cdr3_aa: CASRTTGNGNQPQHF
j_call: TRBJ2-7; d_call: TRBD2; v_call: TRBV20-1; clone_size: -; cdr3_nt: TGCAGTGCTAGAGATGGAGGACTAGCGGGAGGCCTCTACGAGCAGTACTTC; cdr3_aa: CSARDGGLAGGLYEQYF
j_call: TRBJ2-7; d_call: TRBD1; v_call: TRBV27; clone_size: once; cdr3_nt: TGTGCCAGCAGCCCAGGGGGGTACTTC; cdr3_aa: CASSPGGYF
j_call: TRBJ2-7; d_call: TRBD2; v_call: TRBV20-1; clone_size: -; cdr3_nt: TGCAGTGCTGTCGGAGCTAGCGGGACGAACTACGAGCAGTACTTC; cdr3_aa: CSAVGASGTNYEQYF
j_call: TRBJ1-1; d_call: TRBD1; v_call: TRBV4-1; clone_size: once; cdr3_nt: TGCGCCAGCAGGCTAGTAAACATAGGACAGGGGGCTGGGAACACTGAAGCTTTCTTT; cdr3_aa: CASRLVNIGQGAGNTEAFF
j_call: TRBJ2-7; d_call: -; v_call: TRBV27; clone_size: -; cdr3_nt: TGTGCCAGCAGTTTATTGGGGTTGGGGACCACCGAGCAGTACTTC; cdr3_aa: CASSLLGLGTTEQYF
j_call: TRBJ2-2; d_call: -; v_call: TRBV12-3/TRBV12-4; clone_size: few; cdr3_nt: TGTGCCAGCAGTTTAGACACCGGGGAGCTGTTTTTT; cdr3_aa: CASSLDTGELFF
j_call: TRBJ2-7; d_call: -; v_call: TRBV6-5; clone_size: -; cdr3_nt: TGTGCCAGCAGTTACACCGGACAGACCTACGAGCAGTACTTC; cdr3_aa: CASSYTGQTYEQYF
j_call: TRBJ1-2; d_call: -; v_call: TRBV15; clone_size: -; cdr3_nt: TGTGCCACCAGCAGAGGGGCCGGGACCGGAGGATATGGCTACACCTTC; cdr3_aa: CATSRGAGTGGYGYTF
j_call: TRBJ2-1; d_call: -; v_call: TRBV9; clone_size: -; cdr3_nt: TGTGCCAGCAGCGTAGTAGGCCAATTAGGCCATGAGCAGTTCTTC; cdr3_aa: CASSVVGQLGHEQFF
j_call: TRBJ1-1; d_call: -; v_call: TRBV6-5; clone_size: -; cdr3_nt: TGTGCCAGCAGTCCCGTGGGCAGGGACTTAGCTGAAGCTTTCTTT; cdr3_aa: CASSPVGRDLAEAFF
j_call: TRBJ1-2; d_call: TRBD1; v_call: TRBV6-1; clone_size: -; cdr3_nt: TGTGCCAGCCACCGGGACAGTTCGAACTATGGCTACACCTTC; cdr3_aa: CASHRDSSNYGYTF
j_call: TRBJ2-1; d_call: -; v_call: TRBV27; clone_size: -; cdr3_nt: TGTGCCAGCAGTTCCTTAAACAATGAGCAGTTCTTC; cdr3_aa: CASSSLNNEQFF
j_call: TRBJ1-2; d_call: TRBD1; v_call: TRBV2; clone_size: -; cdr3_nt: TGTGCCAGCTGCTGGGGACAGGGGGGCTATGGCTACACCTTC; cdr3_aa: CASCWGQGGYGYTF
j_call: TRBJ1-2; d_call: TRBD1; v_call: TRBV7-9; clone_size: -; cdr3_nt: TGTGCCAGCAGCCGGGACAGCCACCTCTGGGGCTACACCTTC; cdr3_aa: CASSRDSHLWGYTF
j_call: TRBJ2-3; d_call: TRBD1; v_call: TRBV14; clone_size: -; cdr3_nt: TGTGCCAGCAGCCGCTTCCAGGGGGCAGATACGCAGTATTTT; cdr3_aa: CASSRFQGADTQYF
j_call: TRBJ2-7; d_call: -; v_call: TRBV2; clone_size: once; cdr3_nt: TGTGCCAGCAGTGAAATAAGGGGGGCATACTACGAGCAGTACTTC; cdr3_aa: CASSEIRGAYYEQYF
j_call: TRBJ2-1; d_call: -; v_call: TRBV30; clone_size: -; cdr3_nt: TGTGCCTGGGTCGGGGGTACTAGTTCAAACTACAATGAGCAGTTCTTC; cdr3_aa: CAWVGGTSSNYNEQFF
j_call: TRBJ2-5; d_call: -; v_call: TRBV29-1; clone_size: -; cdr3_nt: TGCAGCGCAGAAAGCCTTAGATCTGGTGAGACCCAGTACTTC; cdr3_aa: CSAESLRSGETQYF
j_call: TRBJ1-2; d_call: TRBD1; v_call: TRBV9; clone_size: -; cdr3_nt: TGTGCCAGCAGCCTAGGACAGGACGTCTCTGGCTACACCTTC; cdr3_aa: CASSLGQDVSGYTF
j_call: TRBJ2-1; d_call: -; v_call: TRBV29-1; clone_size: -; cdr3_nt: TGCAGCGTGGCGCAGGGCGGAGGTTACAATGAGCAGTTCTTC; cdr3_aa: CSVAQGGGYNEQFF
j_call: TRBJ1-2; d_call: TRBD1; v_call: TRBV5-1; clone_size: -; cdr3_nt: TGCGCCAGCAGCCCAGAGGGACAGCCCTATGGCTACACCTTC; cdr3_aa: CASSPEGQPYGYTF
j_call: TRBJ2-1; d_call: TRBD1; v_call: TRBV25-1; clone_size: -; cdr3_nt: TGTGCCAGCAGCCGGGGACAGGGGTTCTACAATGAGCAGTTCTTC; cdr3_aa: CASSRGQGFYNEQFF
j_call: TRBJ2-2; d_call: -; v_call: TRBV20-1; clone_size: once; cdr3_nt: TGCAGTGCTAGTCAGCGGGTGGGCGGGGAGCTGTTTTTT; cdr3_aa: CSASQRVGGELFF
j_call: TRBJ2-1; d_call: -; v_call: TRBV5-4; clone_size: -; cdr3_nt: TGTGCCAGCAGCTTAAGTCGAAGTGAGCAGTTCTTC; cdr3_aa: CASSLSRSEQFF
j_call: TRBJ1-5; d_call: -; v_call: TRBV14; clone_size: once; cdr3_nt: TGTGCCAGCAGCCGGGACATCGATCAGCCCCAGCATTTT; cdr3_aa: CASSRDIDQPQHF
j_call: TRBJ1-5; d_call: TRBD1; v_call: TRBV25-1; clone_size: -; cdr3_nt: TGTGCCAGCAGTGGGGGGACAGAGAATCAGCCCCAGCATTTT; cdr3_aa: CASSGGTENQPQHF
j_call: TRBJ1-2; d_call: -; v_call: TRBV29-1; clone_size: -; cdr3_nt: TGCAGCGTTGAACTACGGGGTAGTGGCTACACCTTC; cdr3_aa: CSVELRGSGYTF
j_call: TRBJ2-5; d_call: TRBD2; v_call: TRBV20-1; clone_size: -; cdr3_nt: TGCAGTGCGAATAGCGGGAGGTTAAAGGAGACCCAGTACTTC; cdr3_aa: CSANSGRLKETQYF
j_call: TRBJ2-7; d_call: -; v_call: TRBV12-3/TRBV12-4; clone_size: -; cdr3_nt: TGTGCCAGCAGCTGGGGCACCTACGAGCAGTACTTC; cdr3_aa: CASSWGTYEQYF
j_call: TRBJ2-1; d_call: -; v_call: TRBV6-2/TRBV6-3; clone_size: once; cdr3_nt: TGTGCCAGCAGAAACGGGGGCAGCCACAATGAGCAGTTCTTC; cdr3_aa: CASRNGGSHNEQFF
j_call: TRBJ2-5; d_call: -; v_call: TRBV13; clone_size: once; cdr3_nt: TGTGCCAGCAGCCCTGTGGACCCCCCGGAGACCCAGTACTTC; cdr3_aa: CASSPVDPPETQYF
j_call: TRBJ2-5; d_call: TRBD2; v_call: TRBV20-1; clone_size: -; cdr3_nt: TGCAGTGCTACCGGGACTAACCAAGAGACCCAGTACTTC; cdr3_aa: CSATGTNQETQYF